Presented here are 22 T cell receptor beta chains from one specimen sequenced in a study of cytomegalovirus exposure and HLA in healthy donors. The PCR contained 60 Vbeta and 13 Jbeta primers. Using immunoSEQ multiplex PCR, the repertoire was profiled, and TCRdb retains in-frame clones only, with some absent. The listing contains over 100,000 clones. Sequenced sample: PBMCs. The receptors here all came from a man aged 40-50 years in good health and CMV-seropositive.

The V call is TRBV29-1, the J call TRBJ2-5; D is perhaps TRBD1 (5 bases). Deletions cut 4 bases from V and 3 bases from J, with 9 bases between. The CDR3 has 12 residues. Germline loops: CDR1 SQVTM, CDR2 ANQGSEA. CDR3 region: CSVGQKEETQYF. The CDR3 region has the DNA TGCAGCGTTGGACAGAAGGAAGAGACCCAGTACTTC.

The chain employs TRBV27 and TRBJ2-3, with 8 nucleotides matching TRBD2. Trimming removed 5 bases from V and 3 bases from J; junction bases left unmatched: 7. The germline V gene has CDR1 MNHEY and CDR2 SMNVEV (reference sequence). The CDR3 has 15 residues. CDR3 nucleotides: TGTGCCAGCAGTCCCATAGCGGGACCGACAGATACGCAGTATTTT. This encodes CASSPIAGPTDTQYF.

The chain couples TRBV5-8 to TRBJ1-4; tentative D call: TRBD1 (6 bases). Germline CDR1 SGHTS, CDR2 YDEGEE. The CDR3 covers 15 residues. V was cut by 0 bases and J by 4 bases, with 10 bases left in between. The CDR3 nucleotides are TGTGCCAGCAGCTTGGGGGACATTGATAATGAAAAACTGTTTTTT. Protein sequence: CASSLGDIDNEKLFF.

The chain couples TRBV18 to TRBJ1-2; TRBD1 matches at 9 bases. Trimming cost V 1 base and J 3 bases; bases outside gene matches: 6. CDR3 length: 16 residues. Per the germline V gene, CDR1 is KGHSH and CDR2 is LQKENI. CDR3 DNA: TGTGCCAGCTCACCACTTTGGGACAGGGCGGACTATGGCTACACCTTC. Protein: CASSPLWDRADYGYTF.

V gene TRBV7-2 combines with J gene TRBJ2-7, with 10 bases aligning to TRBD2. CDR3 length equals 16 residues. Germline assignment: CDR1 SGHTA and CDR2 FQGNSA. After removal of 2 bases from V and 5 bases from J, the junction contained 9 bases not matched to a gene. The CDR3 bases are TGTGCCAGCAGCTTAAGCCCTCTAGCGGGAGTAGACGAGCAGTACTTC. Its protein is CASSLSPLAGVDEQYF.

The genes are TRBV15 and TRBJ2-7, with 9 nucleotides matching TRBD2. Per the germline V gene, CDR1 is LNHNV and CDR2 is YYDKDF (reference sequence). The CDR3 covers 16 residues. Trimming cost V 5 bases and J 6 bases; bases outside gene matches: 14. CDR3 sequence: CATSRGGGRVFSEQYF. CDR3 nucleotide sequence: TGTGCCACCAGCCGCGGGGGGGGCAGGGTATTCTCCGAGCAGTACTTC.

V usage is TRBV15 and J usage is TRBJ1-2; 7 bases are shared with TRBD1. This CDR3 contains 16 residues. Looked up from germline, CDR1 is LNHNV and CDR2 is YYDKDF (reference sequence). Unmatched junction bases numbered 11, after V lost 3 bases and J lost 4 bases. CDR3 bases: TGTGCCACCAGCAGCCCGAGACAGGGTATTGGCTATGGCTACACCTTC. It translates to CATSSPRQGIGYGYTF.

The J gene is TRBJ2-7, the V gene TRBV9; 12 positions match TRBD2. CDR1 is SGDLS, CDR2 YYNGEE, per germline. This CDR3 is built from 18 residues. Trimming took 0 bases from V and 1 from J; bases not matched to a gene: 8. The CDR3 DNA reads as TGTGCCAGCAGCGTAGGACTAGCGGGAGCCCATCATTCCTACGAGCAGTACTTC. Residues: CASSVGLAGAHHSYEQYF. The full variable domain, its missing parts supplied by reference TRBV9 and TRBJ2-7, is DSGVTQTPKHLITATGQRVTLRCSPRSGDLSVYWYQQSLDQGLQFLIQYYNGEERAKGNILERFSAQQFPDLHSELNLSSLELGDSALYFCASSVGLAGAHHSYEQYFGPGTRLTVT.

The chain is built from TRBV11-2 and TRBJ1-1, with D tentatively TRBD1 (6 bases). The CDR3 length is 12 residues. Germline V gene lookup returns CDR1 SGHAT and CDR2 FQNNGV. Trimming stripped 5 bases from V and 7 bases from J, with 11 bases between. CDR3 sequence: CASSPTGREAFF. The CDR3 DNA is TGTGCCAGCAGCCCGACAGGACGTGAAGCTTTCTTT.

This chain links TRBV5-1 with TRBJ2-1; weak D call: TRBD2 (5 bases). Trimming stripped 6 bases from V and 3 bases from J, with 13 bases between. The CDR3 consists of 14 residues. From germline, CDR1 is SGHRS and CDR2 YFSETQ. CDR3 protein: CASTEDLGYNEQFF. The CDR3 coding sequence is TGCGCCAGCACGGAGGATCTAGGCTACAATGAGCAGTTCTTC.

The rearrangement joins TRBV5-1 to TRBJ1-2; TRBD1 agrees at 8 bases. The ends lost 0 bases at V and 6 bases at J; junction bases unmatched: 7. The germline gives CDR1 SGHRS, CDR2 YFSETQ. This CDR3 region has 15 residues. In DNA form, the CDR3 reads TGCGCCAGCAGCTTGGCGCGGACAGGGTTCGATGGCTACACCTTC. Translating gives CASSLARTGFDGYTF.

The V gene is TRBV27, the J gene TRBJ1-1, with TRBD1 matching over 8 bases. Germline assignment: CDR1 MNHEY and CDR2 SMNVEV (reference sequence). There are 16 residues in the CDR3. Trimming took 5 bases from V and 1 from J; bases not matched to a gene: 9. The CDR3, as DNA: TGTGCCAGCAGTCCCTGGACAGGGCGAAGGAACACTGAAGCTTTCTTT. Amino acids: CASSPWTGRRNTEAFF.

With respect to this clone: In the same sample, other DNA sequences code for this CDR3. This chain joins TRBV11-2 and TRBJ2-3; 8 bases agree with TRBD1. The germline gives CDR1 SGHAT, CDR2 FQNNGV. The CDR3 sequence is 13 residues long. The trim removed 6 bases at V and 5 bases at J, leaving 4 bases unmatched. This chain's CDR3 is CASSLDRGDTQYF. Here the CDR3 DNA reads TGTGCCAGCAGTCTCGACAGGGGAGATACGCAGTATTTT.

The gene calls are TRBV7-8 and TRBJ2-5; D uncertain. CDR3 length equals 16 residues. V shed 1 base and J shed 5 bases, with 17 bases lying between them. Germline-derived CDR1 and CDR2 are SGHVS and FQNEAQ. CDR3 nucleotide sequence: TGTGCCAGCAGCTTAGGGATGGCAGCGTCGCAGGAGACCCAGTACTTC. Its protein product is CASSLGMAASQETQYF.

The V gene is TRBV15, the J gene TRBJ2-3; TRBD1 matches at 9 bases. Germline V lookup: CDR1 LNHNV, CDR2 YYDKDF (reference sequence). The CDR3 has 16 residues. V lost 2 bases and J lost 4; bases outside the gene matches: 7. In nucleotides, the CDR3 is TGTGCCACCAGCAGACGACAGGGGGTTTTCCCAGATACGCAGTATTTT. Its translation: CATSRRQGVFPDTQYF.

The rearrangement links TRBV7-9 to TRBJ1-4, with D tentatively TRBD1 (5 bases). The V gene's germline CDR1 is SEHNR and CDR2 FQNEAQ (reference sequence). Trimming stripped 0 bases from V and 7 bases from J, with 9 bases between. This CDR3 contains 14 residues. In DNA form, the CDR3 reads TGTGCCAGCAGCTTAGCGGGGCATGGTGAAAAACTGTTTTTT. Its translation is CASSLAGHGEKLFF. Using reference TRBV7-9 and TRBJ1-4 for the parts outside the CDR3, the full variable domain is DTGVSQNPRHKITKRGQNVTFRCDPISEHNRLYWYRQTLGQGPEFLTYFQNEAQLEKSRLLSDRFSAERPKGSFSTLEIQRTEQGDSAMYLCASSLAGHGEKLFFGSGTQLSVL.

This rearrangement joins TRBV27 to TRBJ2-7; possible D gene TRBD2, 5 bases. The germline V gene has CDR1 MNHEY and CDR2 SMNVEV (reference sequence). The CDR3 covers 15 residues. Trimming pared 5 bases from V and 7 bases from J, leaving 21 bases between. CDR3 nucleotide sequence: TGTGCCAGCAGTCGGACTCCGGGCCCCATGGGAGAGCAGTACTTC. Its translation: CASSRTPGPMGEQYF.

The V and J genes are TRBV7-2 and TRBJ2-1; the D gene is possibly TRBD2 (6 bases). V lost 5 bases, J lost 6 bases, and 14 bases lay in between. CDR3 length equals 14 residues. Germline values: CDR1 SGHTA, CDR2 FQGNSA. CDR3 in amino acids: CASSGGGSPNEQFF. In DNA form, the CDR3 reads TGTGCCAGCAGCGGAGGAGGGTCCCCCAATGAGCAGTTCTTC.

The chain combines TRBV5-1 with TRBJ2-2; 7 nucleotides match TRBD1. Germline trimming cut 2 bases from V and 0 bases from J; bases unmatched to any gene: 4. The CDR3 has 16 amino acids. Germline CDR1 is SGHRS and CDR2 is YFSETQ. The CDR3 spells CASSFIRGPNTGELFF. CDR3 nucleotides: TGCGCCAGCAGCTTTATTAGGGGGCCGAACACCGGGGAGCTGTTTTTT.

The V call is TRBV5-4, the J call TRBJ2-7, with TRBD2 matching 10 bases. The CDR3 consists of 15 residues. Looked up from germline, CDR1 is SGHNT and CDR2 is YYREEE (reference sequence). Losses at the gene ends were 3 bases for V and 0 bases for J; bases not matched to a gene: 3. CDR3 DNA: TGTGCCAGCAGCTCTAGCGGGGGAAGCTCCTACGAGCAGTACTTC. Protein sequence: CASSSSGGSSYEQYF.

The CDR3 DNA is TGCGCCAGCAGTGACTTAGGGGGCCTCGAAAAACTGTTTTTT. Translation gives CASSDLGGLEKLFF. The V call is TRBV10-2, the J call TRBJ1-4; 7 bases match TRBD1. Germline V gives CDR1 WSHSY, CDR2 SAAADI. The CDR3 contains 14 residues. Losses at the gene ends were 3 bases for V and 8 bases for J; bases not matched to a gene: 6.

The genes are TRBV28 and TRBJ1-2; D gene ambiguous. Trimming removed 3 bases from V and 1 base from J, with 9 bases in between. The CDR3 sequence is 14 residues long. The germline V gene has CDR1 MDHEN and CDR2 SYDVKM. CDR3 DNA sequence: TGTGCCAGCAGTTTTGCCGGCGGTAACTATGGCTACACCTTC. Residues: CASSFAGGNYGYTF.